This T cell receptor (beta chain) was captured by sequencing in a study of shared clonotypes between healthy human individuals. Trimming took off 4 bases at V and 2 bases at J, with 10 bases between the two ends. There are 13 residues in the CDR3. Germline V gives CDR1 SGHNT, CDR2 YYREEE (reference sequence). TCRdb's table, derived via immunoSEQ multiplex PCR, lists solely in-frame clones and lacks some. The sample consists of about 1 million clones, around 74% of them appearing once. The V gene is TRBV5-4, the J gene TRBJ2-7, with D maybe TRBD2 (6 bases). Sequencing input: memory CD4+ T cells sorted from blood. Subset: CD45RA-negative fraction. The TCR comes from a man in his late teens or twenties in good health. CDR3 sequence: CASSRDSAYEQYF. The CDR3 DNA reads TGTGCCAGCAGCCGGGACTCCGCCTACGAGCAGTACTTC.